The 31 T cell receptor beta chains presented below share a single source sample, sequenced in a study of T cell responses to AZD1222 COVID-19 vaccine. Some clones are missing from TCRdb's copy, which holds only in-frame ones; the method was immunoSEQ multiplex PCR. This sample yields 84,000 or so clones, of which about 87% are seen a single time; roughly 15% belongs to the top ten. The sample here was peripheral blood, taken on day 0 of AZD1222 vaccination. These receptors all stem from an adult in good health.

The genes are TRBV3-1 (or the pseudogene TRBV3-2) and TRBJ2-3; D is uncertain. CDR1 LGHDT and CDR2 YNNKEL come from the germline V gene (reference sequence). V was trimmed by 4 bases and J by 4 bases, leaving 6 bases between them. The CDR3 loop spans 12 amino acids. CDR3 bases: TGTGCCAGCAGCCGAGTCCCAGATACGCAGTATTTT. Residues: CASSRVPDTQYF.

This chain uses TRBV15 with TRBJ2-1; 11 nucleotides align to TRBD2. Germline loops: CDR1 LNHNV, CDR2 YYDKDF (reference sequence). Germline trimming cut 1 base from V and 3 bases from J; bases unmatched to any gene: 2. The CDR3 runs 16 residues. The CDR3 DNA reads TGTGCCACCAGCAGAGTGACTAGCGGGAACTACAATGAGCAGTTCTTC. Translating gives CATSRVTSGNYNEQFF.

This clone was recorded only once. V gene TRBV19 combines with J gene TRBJ1-2, with a weak D call TRBD1 (6 bases). Germline CDR1 LNHDA, CDR2 SQIVND (reference sequence). With 7 bases removed from V and 1 base from J, the gap between germline ends came to 16 bases. This CDR3 has 15 residues. This CDR3 is CASTRQDRINYGYTF. Written as DNA, the CDR3 is TGTGCCAGTACCCGCCAGGACAGAATTAACTATGGCTACACCTTC.

This chain joins TRBV9 and TRBJ2-5; D might be TRBD1 or TRBD2, each matching 6 bases. The V gene's germline CDR1 is SGDLS and CDR2 YYNGEE. This CDR3 has 15 amino acids. Deletions cut 0 bases from V and 5 bases from J, with 14 bases between. The CDR3 loop is CASSVDGGGMETQYF. Written as DNA, the CDR3 is TGTGCCAGCAGCGTAGACGGAGGGGGGATGGAGACCCAGTACTTC.

This clone showed up just a few times. The rearrangement uses TRBV11-2 and TRBJ2-2; 7 bases are shared with TRBD2. CDR3 size: 16 residues. V lost 3 bases, J lost 0 bases, and 4 bases stayed unmatched. The germline V gene encodes CDR1 SGHAT and CDR2 FQNNGV. CDR3 DNA: TGTGCCAGCAGCTTGGGGACTACACCGAACACCGGGGAGCTGTTTTTT. Translation gives CASSLGTTPNTGELFF.

This rearrangement joins TRBV18 to TRBJ2-3; unclear D gene. The CDR3 extends over 14 amino acids. CDR1 KGHSH and CDR2 LQKENI come from the germline V gene. The germline V and J ends were trimmed by 0 bases and 10 bases, with 14 bases remaining between them. The CDR3 protein is CASSPPSSSLSQYF. The CDR3, as DNA: TGTGCCAGCTCACCACCGAGTAGCTCCCTATCGCAGTATTTT.

V and J are TRBV25-1 and TRBJ1-1; D ambiguous. Trimming removed 8 bases at V and 13 bases at J, with 14 bases between. This CDR3 comprises 10 residues. Germline V gene lookup returns CDR1 MGHDK and CDR2 SYGVNS. The CDR3 reads CASPARYHFF. The CDR3 DNA is TGTGCCAGCCCGGCTAGGTACCATTTCTTT.

V usage is TRBV19 and J usage is TRBJ1-2, with 7 bases matching TRBD1. Germline V gene data show CDR1 as LNHDA and CDR2 as SQIVND (reference sequence). V dropped 5 bases and J dropped 5; count of bases not matched to a gene: 17. There are 17 residues in the CDR3. The CDR3 DNA is TGTGCCAGTAGTGCGAGGGACAGAGGCTTCTCTGCTTATGGCTACACCTTC. It translates to CASSARDRGFSAYGYTF.

This clone has only one observation. This chain uses TRBV21-1 with TRBJ2-3; the table's D call, TRBD2, has no DNA check behind it. TRBV21-1 is recorded as a pseudogene. CDR3 length: 17 residues. The CDR3 protein is CASSRGSGRAGTDTQYF. The CDR3 DNA is TGTGCCAGCAGCAGGGGTAGCGGGAGGGCAGGCACAGATACGCAGTATTTT.

This clone came up once. The chain joins TRBV6-1 to TRBJ1-1, with 8 bases identical to TRBD1. This CDR3 spans 14 amino acids. V lost 1 base to trimming and J lost 10 bases; unmatched junction nucleotides: 8. Germline V lookup: CDR1 MNHNS, CDR2 SASEGT. The CDR3 sequence: CASSEVPGQGRAFF. In nucleotides, the CDR3 is TGTGCCAGCAGTGAAGTCCCTGGACAGGGAAGAGCTTTCTTT.

This clone showed up just once. This sequence joins TRBV27 and TRBJ1-3, with D possibly TRBD1 on 5 matching bases. The germline gives CDR1 MNHEY, CDR2 SMNVEV (reference sequence). The CDR3 covers 15 residues. The V end lost 5 bases, the J end lost 0 bases, and 11 bases lay between the germline ends. CDR3 nucleotide sequence: TGTGCCAGCAGTGCCGGGACTTTCTCTGGAAACACCATATATTTT. Protein sequence: CASSAGTFSGNTIYF.

The V and J genes are TRBV2 and TRBJ2-1; 13 bases line up with TRBD2. CDR1 and CDR2 from the germline V gene are SNHLY and FYNNEI. The trim removed 7 bases at V and 4 bases at J, leaving 7 bases unmatched. The CDR3 is 16 amino acids. CDR3: CASKGLAGASYNEQFF. The CDR3 DNA reads as TGTGCCAGCAAAGGACTAGCGGGAGCGTCATACAATGAGCAGTTCTTC.

This chain links TRBV3-1 (or the pseudogene TRBV3-2) with TRBJ2-2, with D hard to call. The germline CDR1 and CDR2 sequences are LGHDT and YNNKEL (reference sequence). V was pared by 2 bases and J by 1 base, with 8 bases between. This CDR3 region has 15 residues. The CDR3 reads CASSQRNENTGELFF. CDR3 DNA: TGTGCCAGCAGCCAACGTAACGAGAACACCGGGGAGCTGTTTTTT.

This chain links TRBV24-1 with TRBJ2-5; the match to TRBD2 covers 7 bases. V lost 5 bases, J lost 3 bases, and 8 bases stayed unmatched. CDR1 is KGHDR and CDR2 is SFDVKD in the germline V gene. The CDR3 has 15 amino acids. CDR3 residues: CATSAPFGGKETQYF. CDR3 nucleotides: TGTGCCACCAGTGCCCCTTTCGGGGGGAAAGAGACCCAGTACTTC.

CDR3 amino acids: CASSQRDRPYEAFF. Here the CDR3 DNA reads TGCGCCAGCAGCCAACGGGACAGACCGTATGAAGCTTTCTTT. The chain carries TRBV4-1 and TRBJ1-1, with 7 bases matching TRBD1. J was trimmed by 7 bases and V by 2 bases; bases with no gene match: 7. Germline V lookup: CDR1 MGHRA, CDR2 YSYEKL. The CDR3 extends over 14 amino acids.

The chain joins TRBV7-2 to TRBJ2-2; unclear D gene. The germline gives CDR1 SGHTA, CDR2 FQGNSA. The V gene lost 5 bases and the J gene lost 6 bases, with 10 bases spanning the gap. The length of the CDR3 is 13 residues. CDR3 amino acids: CASSTQRAGELFF. In nucleotides, the CDR3 is TGTGCCAGCAGCACACAGCGCGCCGGGGAGCTGTTTTTT.

The chain is built from TRBV18 and TRBJ1-4; D remains ambiguous. V shed 3 bases and J shed 6 bases, with 14 bases lying between them. CDR1 and CDR2 (germline): KGHSH, LQKENI. The length of the CDR3 is 15 residues. The CDR3 reads CASSPGPANYEKLFF. The CDR3 DNA sequence: TGTGCCAGCTCACCTGGGCCGGCTAACTATGAAAAACTGTTTTTT.

This clone occurred a few times. The CDR3 coding sequence is TGTGCCAGCAGTTACGTCGTAGGGGGGAGAGAGACCCAGTACTTC. This encodes CASSYVVGGRETQYF. The V gene is TRBV6-5, the J gene TRBJ2-5; the D gene could be TRBD1 or TRBD2 (6 bases each). Between the trimmed V and J ends, which lost 2 bases and 4 bases, there was a span of 14 bases. Germline CDR1 MNHEY, CDR2 SVGAGI. There are 15 residues in the CDR3.

V and J are TRBV6-4 and TRBJ2-2; no definite D call. The length of the CDR3 is 13 residues. V was pared by 3 bases and J by 6 bases, with 8 bases between. Germline values: CDR1 MRHNA, CDR2 SNTAGT. CDR3 sequence reads: CASSERSAGELFF. DNA of the CDR3: TGTGCCAGCAGTGAGCGGTCGGCCGGGGAGCTGTTTTTT.

The chain recombines TRBV7-9 with TRBJ1-5; D is unresolved. The CDR3 extends over 14 amino acids. V lost 1 base to trimming and J lost 3 bases, with 7 bases between them. Germline CDR1 is SEHNR and CDR2 is FQNEAQ (reference sequence). CDR3 protein: CASSLGGNNQPQHF. In DNA, the CDR3 is TGTGCCAGCAGCTTAGGTGGGAACAATCAGCCCCAGCATTTT.

This clone was counted a single time. CDR3 DNA: TGTGCCAGTACCCCCCTCGGGGGGTCGTCTGGAAACACCATATATTTT. Amino acid sequence: CASTPLGGSSGNTIYF. The rearrangement uses TRBV19 and TRBJ1-3; a possible D gene is TRBD1 (5 bases). This CDR3 comprises 16 residues. Trimming pared 7 bases from V and 1 base from J, leaving 17 bases between. Per the germline V gene, CDR1 is LNHDA and CDR2 is SQIVND (reference sequence).

The chain has TRBV3-1 (or the pseudogene TRBV3-2) and TRBJ2-1; TRBD1 matches 9 bases. Germline assignment: CDR1 LGHDT and CDR2 YNNKEL (reference sequence). The CDR3 contains 15 residues. V shed 8 bases and J 10 bases; nucleotides not matched to a gene: 15. As DNA, the CDR3 is TGTGCCAGCCGAACCGGGACAGGGTGGCCAGAAGAGCAGTTCTTC. This codes for CASRTGTGWPEEQFF.

In this sample, this clone turned up once. This sequence joins TRBV18 and TRBJ1-2; D is uncertain. The V end was cut by 0 bases, the J end by 1 base, with 12 bases between. CDR3 length: 16 amino acids. CDR1 and CDR2 (germline): KGHSH, LQKENI. The CDR3 sequence: CASSPPNFKGNYGYTF. The DNA for the CDR3 is TGTGCCAGCTCACCACCCAATTTTAAGGGTAACTATGGCTACACCTTC.

The chain couples TRBV5-1 to TRBJ1-3, with 7 bases matching TRBD1. Germline CDR1 and CDR2: SGHRS and YFSETQ. Trimming took 4 bases from V and 0 from J; bases not matched to a gene: 7. This CDR3 is 16 amino acids long. The CDR3 protein is CASSQDRTISGNTIYF. CDR3 nucleotide sequence: TGCGCCAGCAGCCAGGACAGGACAATCTCTGGAAACACCATATATTTT. The whole variable domain, remainder taken from reference TRBV5-1 and TRBJ1-3, is KAGVTQTPRYLIKTRGQQVTLSCSPISGHRSVSWYQQTPGQGLQFLFEYFSETQRNKGNFPGRFSGRQFSNSRSEMNVSTLELGDSALYLCASSQDRTISGNTIYFGEGSWLTVV.

This chain links TRBV7-9 with TRBJ2-6; 7 bases agree with TRBD1. The junction had 14 bases not matched to a gene; V was cut back by 5 bases and J by 1 base. Germline assignment: CDR1 SEHNR and CDR2 FQNEAQ (reference sequence). The CDR3 covers 19 residues. The CDR3 sequence: CASSSPGGQSRSGANVLTF. The CDR3 nucleotides are TGTGCCAGCAGCAGCCCAGGGGGACAGAGCCGATCTGGGGCCAACGTCCTGACTTTC.

This chain joins TRBV4-2 and TRBJ2-5; 12 bases fit TRBD2. The V and J ends lost 0 bases and 5 bases, in that order; junction bases with no gene match: 4. The CDR3 covers 16 residues. Germline V gives CDR1 LGHNA, CDR2 YNFKEQ. The CDR3 spells CASSQDRLAGVETQYF. The CDR3 nucleotides read TGTGCCAGCAGCCAAGATCGACTAGCGGGAGTGGAGACCCAGTACTTC.

V gene TRBV5-1 combines with J gene TRBJ1-4, with 10 bases matching TRBD1. With 4 bases clipped from V and 3 bases from J, the junction kept 3 bases outside the gene matches. The germline V gene has CDR1 SGHRS and CDR2 YFSETQ. The CDR3 sequence is 15 residues long. CDR3 coding DNA: TGCGCCAGCAGCATCGGACAGGGGGCTAATGAAAAACTGTTTTTT. The encoded protein is CASSIGQGANEKLFF.

The chain combines TRBV28 with TRBJ1-2; no definite D call. The V gene lost 7 bases and the J gene lost 5 bases, with 17 bases spanning the gap. The CDR3 consists of 14 residues. The V gene's germline CDR1 is MDHEN and CDR2 SYDVKM. The CDR3 sequence is CASTRSGSDYGYTF. CDR3 DNA sequence: TGTGCCAGCACCCGTTCGGGGAGTGATTATGGCTACACCTTC.

This chain connects TRBV28 to TRBJ1-2; 9 nucleotides match TRBD1. The CDR3 covers 16 residues. The V gene end was trimmed by 6 bases and the J gene end by 4 bases; junction bases not matched to a gene: 12. Germline assignment: CDR1 MDHEN and CDR2 SYDVKM. CDR3 sequence reads: CASRIPGQGRSYGYTF. In DNA, the CDR3 is TGTGCCAGCAGGATCCCGGGACAGGGTCGGTCCTATGGCTACACCTTC.

This chain uses TRBV3-1 (or the pseudogene TRBV3-2) with TRBJ2-7; D call uncertain. Trimming removed 1 base from V and 3 bases from J, with 7 bases in between. The CDR3 totals 13 residues. Per the germline V gene, CDR1 is LGHDT and CDR2 is YNNKEL (reference sequence). DNA for the CDR3: TGTGCCAGCAGCCAAGGGGCAATCTACGAGCAGTACTTC. This encodes CASSQGAIYEQYF.

The chain carries TRBV10-1 and TRBJ1-3; TRBD1 aligns across 10 bases. The CDR3 spans 17 residues. The V segment lost 6 bases and the J segment 0 bases; nucleotides outside the gene matches: 8. Germline lookup yields CDR1 WNHNN and CDR2 SYGVQD (reference sequence). The CDR3 sequence: CASSLGQGDASGNTIYF. Here the CDR3 DNA reads TGCGCCAGCAGCCTCGGACAGGGGGATGCCTCTGGAAACACCATATATTTT.